In its sample, the clone carrying this TCR beta chain was seen a few times. Its antigen is as yet unknown. The entry originates in a study of identical twins. Study-level results: Clonotypes of the beta chain that were abundant in cord blood carried fewer insertions (memory repertoires showed none). Conclusions rested on cross-sectional statistics rather than following the same donors. Within beta out-of-frame sequences, the excess sharing observed between twins was weaker.

Germline V CDR1 and CDR2: SGDLS, YYNGEE. The CDR3 has 16 amino acids. Trimming shortened V by 0 bases and J by 2 bases, and 11 bases separated the two germline ends. Template switching added a universal primer site; cDNA carried unique molecular identifiers. TCRdb re-called the 5' RACE reads through MiXCR, storing one row per CDR3 protein. Seen here are more than 200,000 distinct CDR3 sequences, roughly 9.4% observed once, and the top ten hold about 5%. V gene TRBV9 combines with J gene TRBJ2-2; unclear D gene. This receptor was identified in a woman between 18 and 30 years old in good health. Sequenced input: memory (CD45RO+) T cells sorted from blood. The CDR3 here is CASSVGAGVNTGELFF. The CDR3 region has the DNA TGTGCCAGCAGCGTAGGGGCTGGAGTTAACACCGGGGAGCTGTTTTTT.